This entry is about one T cell receptor (beta chain). A Seattle source enrolled patients during active infection and followed them longitudinally. Source study methods: Estimated nucleated cell counts came from reference gene primer amplification. Measured with immunoSEQ multiplex PCR; TCRdb has only the in-frame clones, and not every one. Clonal size and the V and J genes are those of that table, whereas D and trimming came from the DNA. This table holds 150,000 to 200,000 clones, 80% to 95% found once. The data derive from a study of blood T cell repertoires in COVID-19. Study in general: Samples taken during acute and convalescent COVID-19 were collected in the United States, Italy and Spain. Sources were T cells, B-cell-depleted T cells, or PBMCs; the material itself was cDNA or gDNA.

V lost 5 bases to trimming and J lost 0 bases; unmatched junction nucleotides: 3. The CDR3 runs to 15 residues. The germline CDR1 and CDR2 sequences are MNHEY and SVGEGT. The sample consisted of peripheral blood. V and J are TRBV6-2 or TRBV6-3 and TRBJ1-2, with 10 bases that match TRBD1. The clonotype comes from a woman aged 60 to 75 with COVID-19, enrolled during active disease. CDR3: CASSRTGGTNYGYTF. In nucleotides, the CDR3 is TGTGCCAGCAGTCGGACAGGGGGTACTAACTATGGCTACACCTTC.